A selection of T cell receptor beta chains follows, all from one sample in a study of blood T cells in healthy people across ages. TCRdb called the 5' RACE reads again in MiXCR, with one record for every CDR3 protein. Of approximately 290,000 distinct CDR3 sequences detected, 25% to 30% appear once; the ten largest clones hold roughly 28%. The sample consisted of blood. The receptors were sampled from a woman in her seventies in good health. Both conserved end residues are part of each CDR3. For some rows the clone size is stated as once, few or many, or as a class when expanded; others skip it.

v_gene: TRBV28
j_gene: TRBJ2-5
abundance: -
CDR3aa: CASSWPWGQQETQYF

v_gene: TRBV7-2
j_gene: TRBJ1-6
abundance: few
CDR3aa: CASSTTDSYNSPPHF

v_gene: TRBV25-1
j_gene: TRBJ2-2
abundance: -
CDR3aa: CASSEQGDTGELFF

v_gene: TRBV27
j_gene: TRBJ1-5
abundance: few
CDR3aa: CASSGGLSNQPQHF

v_gene: TRBV27
j_gene: TRBJ2-5
abundance: -
CDR3aa: CASRWTGGQETQYF

v_gene: TRBV2
j_gene: TRBJ1-6
abundance: few
CDR3aa: CASSEDRAMGSPLHF

v_gene: TRBV6-2/TRBV6-3
j_gene: -
abundance: few
CDR3aa: CASSYEQFF

v_gene: TRBV7-2
j_gene: TRBJ1-1
abundance: few
CDR3aa: CASSLFRQVPNTEAFF

v_gene: TRBV29-1
j_gene: TRBJ2-5
abundance: few
CDR3aa: CSVLDGVQETQYF

v_gene: TRBV29-1
j_gene: TRBJ1-1
abundance: few
CDR3aa: CSGGGMMNTEAFF

v_gene: TRBV5-1
j_gene: TRBJ2-6
abundance: few
CDR3aa: CASSLGVSGANVLTF

v_gene: TRBV19
j_gene: TRBJ1-1
abundance: few
CDR3aa: CASSHGNTEAFF

v_gene: TRBV6-1
j_gene: TRBJ2-1
abundance: few
CDR3aa: CASSDPTRRFHNEQFF

v_gene: TRBV5-1
j_gene: TRBJ1-2
abundance: many
CDR3aa: CASSLDTGDGYTF

v_gene: TRBV20-1
j_gene: TRBJ1-1
abundance: many
CDR3aa: CSAGPVDRNTEAFF

v_gene: TRBV28
j_gene: TRBJ2-1
abundance: -
CDR3aa: CASSPSSVSSYNEQFF

v_gene: TRBV24-1
j_gene: TRBJ2-1
abundance: -
CDR3aa: CATSESPLAGARNEQFF

v_gene: TRBV12-3/TRBV12-4
j_gene: TRBJ1-4
abundance: -
CDR3aa: CASRPSDRENEKLFF

v_gene: TRBV9
j_gene: TRBJ2-3
abundance: -
CDR3aa: CASNIQEDTQYF

v_gene: TRBV4-3
j_gene: TRBJ2-5
abundance: -
CDR3aa: CASSQEVRTGGPFF

v_gene: TRBV29-1
j_gene: TRBJ2-1
abundance: -
CDR3aa: CSVETDRNNEQFF

v_gene: TRBV5-4
j_gene: TRBJ2-5
abundance: -
CDR3aa: CASSLGGNREETQYF

v_gene: TRBV5-1
j_gene: TRBJ1-4
abundance: few
CDR3aa: CASSLTAGRGIVGEKLFF

v_gene: TRBV3-1
j_gene: TRBJ2-5
abundance: many
CDR3aa: CASSQETQYF

v_gene: TRBV20-1
j_gene: TRBJ1-5
abundance: few
CDR3aa: CSASATGGFNQPQHF

v_gene: TRBV5-1
j_gene: TRBJ2-7
abundance: -
CDR3aa: CASSLDSIGDYEQYF

v_gene: TRBV7-9
j_gene: TRBJ2-1
abundance: -
CDR3aa: CASSYGANNEQFF

v_gene: TRBV3-1
j_gene: TRBJ2-3
abundance: -
CDR3aa: CASSQDRLAGADTQYF

v_gene: TRBV20-1
j_gene: TRBJ1-1
abundance: few
CDR3aa: CSGQGSPDTEAFF

v_gene: TRBV28
j_gene: TRBJ1-1
abundance: many
CDR3aa: CASSSPTGEEAFF

v_gene: TRBV3-1
j_gene: TRBJ2-5
abundance: few
CDR3aa: CVSSQAPPQETQYF

v_gene: TRBV2
j_gene: TRBJ1-1
abundance: -
CDR3aa: CASRTGGGGEAFF

v_gene: TRBV20-1
j_gene: TRBJ2-3
abundance: -
CDR3aa: CSASTGGPNTQYF

v_gene: TRBV7-8
j_gene: TRBJ2-5
abundance: -
CDR3aa: CASSLNPTGAEETQYF

v_gene: TRBV3-1
j_gene: TRBJ2-3
abundance: -
CDR3aa: CASSRQAGDTQYF

v_gene: TRBV7-2
j_gene: TRBJ1-5
abundance: -
CDR3aa: CASSLGASGAQPQHF

v_gene: TRBV19
j_gene: TRBJ2-7
abundance: -
CDR3aa: CASSSVAGDSYEQYF

v_gene: TRBV20-1
j_gene: TRBJ2-3
abundance: -
CDR3aa: CSARGLAALTDTQYF

v_gene: TRBV2
j_gene: TRBJ2-7
abundance: -
CDR3aa: CASGGQGAGEQYF

v_gene: TRBV4-1
j_gene: TRBJ2-5
abundance: -
CDR3aa: CASSHPSGQETQYF

v_gene: TRBV2
j_gene: TRBJ1-2
abundance: -
CDR3aa: CASSKTGTSNYGYTF

v_gene: TRBV6-2/TRBV6-3
j_gene: TRBJ1-4
abundance: -
CDR3aa: CTSSSLTGWNEKLFF

v_gene: TRBV20-1
j_gene: TRBJ2-5
abundance: -
CDR3aa: CSARGWETQYF

v_gene: TRBV7-2
j_gene: TRBJ2-1
abundance: -
CDR3aa: CASSLVAGVYNEQFF

v_gene: TRBV29-1
j_gene: TRBJ2-7
abundance: -
CDR3aa: CSVELLGGPQQYF

v_gene: TRBV6-2/TRBV6-3
j_gene: TRBJ2-7
abundance: few
CDR3aa: CASTLFSGGGSYEQYF

v_gene: TRBV18
j_gene: TRBJ2-7
abundance: once
CDR3aa: CASSPVTPYEQYF